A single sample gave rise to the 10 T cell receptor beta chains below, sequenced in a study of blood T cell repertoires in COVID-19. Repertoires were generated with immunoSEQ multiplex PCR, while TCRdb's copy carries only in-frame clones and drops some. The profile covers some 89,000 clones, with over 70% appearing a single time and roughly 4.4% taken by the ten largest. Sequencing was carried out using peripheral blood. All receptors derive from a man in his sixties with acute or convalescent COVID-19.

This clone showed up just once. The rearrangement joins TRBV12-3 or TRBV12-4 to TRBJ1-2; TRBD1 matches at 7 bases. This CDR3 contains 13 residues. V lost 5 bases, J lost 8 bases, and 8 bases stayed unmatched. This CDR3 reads CASSLTGLPGYTF. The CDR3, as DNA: TGTGCCAGCAGTCTGACAGGGCTGCCCGGCTACACCTTC.

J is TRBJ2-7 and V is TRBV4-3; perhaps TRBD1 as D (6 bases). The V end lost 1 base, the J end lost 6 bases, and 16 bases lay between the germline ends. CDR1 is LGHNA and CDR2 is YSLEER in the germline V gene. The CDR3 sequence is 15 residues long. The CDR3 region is CASSQVPGVVGEQYF. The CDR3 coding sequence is TGCGCCAGCAGCCAAGTTCCAGGGGTGGTAGGCGAGCAGTACTTC.

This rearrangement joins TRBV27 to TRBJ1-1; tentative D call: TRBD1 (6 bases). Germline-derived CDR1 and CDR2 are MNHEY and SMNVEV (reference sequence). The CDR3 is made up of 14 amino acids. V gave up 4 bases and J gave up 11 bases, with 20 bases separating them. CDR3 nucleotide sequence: TGTGCCAGCAGTTCACAGGGTAGAGGGTCAGTGGCTTTCTTT. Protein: CASSSQGRGSVAFF.

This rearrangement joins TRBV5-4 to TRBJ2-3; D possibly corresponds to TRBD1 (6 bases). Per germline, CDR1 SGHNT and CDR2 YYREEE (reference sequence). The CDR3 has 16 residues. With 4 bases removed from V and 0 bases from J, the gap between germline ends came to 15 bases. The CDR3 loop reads CASSPKTGPSTDTQYF. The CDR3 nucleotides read TGTGCCAGCAGCCCCAAAACAGGGCCAAGCACAGATACGCAGTATTTT.

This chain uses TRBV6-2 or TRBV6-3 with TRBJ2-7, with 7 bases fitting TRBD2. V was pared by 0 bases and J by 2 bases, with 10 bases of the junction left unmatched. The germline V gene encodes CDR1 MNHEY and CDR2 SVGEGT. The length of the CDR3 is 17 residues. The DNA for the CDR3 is TGTGCCAGCAGTTACTCCCCGCTAGCGGACACCCCCTACGAGCAGTACTTC. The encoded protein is CASSYSPLADTPYEQYF.

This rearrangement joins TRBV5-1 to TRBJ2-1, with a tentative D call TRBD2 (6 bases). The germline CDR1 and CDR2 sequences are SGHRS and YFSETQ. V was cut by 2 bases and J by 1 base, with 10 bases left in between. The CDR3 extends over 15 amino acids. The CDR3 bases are TGCGCCAGCAGCTTCCGGGACTCGTCCTACAATGAGCAGTTCTTC. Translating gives CASSFRDSSYNEQFF.

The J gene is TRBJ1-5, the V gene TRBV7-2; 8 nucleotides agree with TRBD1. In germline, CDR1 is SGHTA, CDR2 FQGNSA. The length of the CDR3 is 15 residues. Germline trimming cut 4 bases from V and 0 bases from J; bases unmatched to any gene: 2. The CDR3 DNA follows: TGTGCCAGCAGCTGGACAGGGTATAGCAATCAGCCCCAGCATTTT. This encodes CASSWTGYSNQPQHF.

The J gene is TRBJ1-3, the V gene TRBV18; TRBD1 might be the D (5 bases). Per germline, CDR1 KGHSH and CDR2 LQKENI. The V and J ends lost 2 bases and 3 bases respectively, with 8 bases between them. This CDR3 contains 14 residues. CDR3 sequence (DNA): TGTGCCAGCTCACCAAGCAGGGTTGGAAACACCATATATTTT. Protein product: CASSPSRVGNTIYF. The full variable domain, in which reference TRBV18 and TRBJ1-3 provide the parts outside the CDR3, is NAGVMQNPRHLVRRRGQEARLRCSPMKGHSHVYWYRQLPEEGLKFMVYLQKENIIDESGMPKERFSAEFPKEGPSILRIQQVVRGDSAAYFCASSPSRVGNTIYFGEGSWLTVV.

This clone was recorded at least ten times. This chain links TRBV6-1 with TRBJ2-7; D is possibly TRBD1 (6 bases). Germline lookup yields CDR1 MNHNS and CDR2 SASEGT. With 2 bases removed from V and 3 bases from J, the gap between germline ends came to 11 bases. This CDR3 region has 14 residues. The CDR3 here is CASSELTGRYEQYF. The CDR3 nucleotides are TGTGCCAGCAGTGAATTGACAGGTCGCTACGAGCAGTACTTC.

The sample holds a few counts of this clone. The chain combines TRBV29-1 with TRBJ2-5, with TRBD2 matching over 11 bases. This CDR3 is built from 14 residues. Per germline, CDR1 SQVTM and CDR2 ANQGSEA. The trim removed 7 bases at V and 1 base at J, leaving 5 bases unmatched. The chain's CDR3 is CSAAGTSGQETQYF. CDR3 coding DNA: TGCAGCGCCGCCGGGACTAGCGGCCAAGAGACCCAGTACTTC.